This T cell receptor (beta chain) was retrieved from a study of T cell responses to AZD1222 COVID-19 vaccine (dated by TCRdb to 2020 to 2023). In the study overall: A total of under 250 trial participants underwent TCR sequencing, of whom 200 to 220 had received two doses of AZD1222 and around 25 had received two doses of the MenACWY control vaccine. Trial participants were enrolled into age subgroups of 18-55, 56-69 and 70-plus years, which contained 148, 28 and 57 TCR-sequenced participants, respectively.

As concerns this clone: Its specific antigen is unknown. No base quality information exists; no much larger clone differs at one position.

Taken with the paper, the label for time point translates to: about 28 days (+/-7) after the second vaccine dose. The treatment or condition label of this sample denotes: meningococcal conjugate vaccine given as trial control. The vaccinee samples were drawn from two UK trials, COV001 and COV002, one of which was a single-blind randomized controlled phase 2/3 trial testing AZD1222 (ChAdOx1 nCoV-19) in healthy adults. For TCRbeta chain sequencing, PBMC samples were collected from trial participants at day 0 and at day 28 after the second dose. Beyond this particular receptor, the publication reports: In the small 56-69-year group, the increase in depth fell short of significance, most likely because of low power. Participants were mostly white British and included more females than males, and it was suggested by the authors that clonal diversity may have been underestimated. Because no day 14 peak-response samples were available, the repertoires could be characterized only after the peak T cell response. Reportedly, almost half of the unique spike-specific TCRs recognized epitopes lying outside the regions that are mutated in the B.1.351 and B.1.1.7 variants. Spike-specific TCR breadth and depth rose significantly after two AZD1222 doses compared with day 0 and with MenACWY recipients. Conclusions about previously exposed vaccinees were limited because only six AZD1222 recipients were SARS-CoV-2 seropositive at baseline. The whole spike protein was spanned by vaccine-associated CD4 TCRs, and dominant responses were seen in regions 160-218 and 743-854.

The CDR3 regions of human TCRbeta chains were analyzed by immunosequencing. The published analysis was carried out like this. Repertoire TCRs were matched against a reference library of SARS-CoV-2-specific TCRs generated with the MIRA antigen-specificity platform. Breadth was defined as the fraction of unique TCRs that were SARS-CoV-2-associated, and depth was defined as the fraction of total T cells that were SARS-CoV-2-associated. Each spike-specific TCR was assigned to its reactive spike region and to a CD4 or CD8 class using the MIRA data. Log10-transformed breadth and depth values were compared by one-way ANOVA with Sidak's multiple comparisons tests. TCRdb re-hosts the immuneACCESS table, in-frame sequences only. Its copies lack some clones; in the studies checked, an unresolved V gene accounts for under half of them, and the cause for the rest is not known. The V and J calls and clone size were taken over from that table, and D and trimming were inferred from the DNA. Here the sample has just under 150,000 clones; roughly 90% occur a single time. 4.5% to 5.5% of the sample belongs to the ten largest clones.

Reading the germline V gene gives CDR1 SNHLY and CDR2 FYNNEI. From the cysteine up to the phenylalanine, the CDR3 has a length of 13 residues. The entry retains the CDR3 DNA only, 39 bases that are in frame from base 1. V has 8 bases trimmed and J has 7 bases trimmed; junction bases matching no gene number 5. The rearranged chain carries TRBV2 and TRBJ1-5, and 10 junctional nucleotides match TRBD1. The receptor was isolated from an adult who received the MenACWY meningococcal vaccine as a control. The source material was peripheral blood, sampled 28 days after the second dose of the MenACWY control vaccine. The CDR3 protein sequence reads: CASGGQGGQPQHF. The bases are TGTGCCAGCGGCGGACAGGGGGGGCAGCCCCAGCATTTT. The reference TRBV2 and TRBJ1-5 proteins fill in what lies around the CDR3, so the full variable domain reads EPEVTQTPSHQVTQMGQEVILRCVPISNHLYFYWYRQILGQKVEFLVSFYNNEISEKSEIFDDQFSVERPDGSNFTLKIRSTKLEDSAMYFCASGGQGGQPQHFGDGTRLSIL.